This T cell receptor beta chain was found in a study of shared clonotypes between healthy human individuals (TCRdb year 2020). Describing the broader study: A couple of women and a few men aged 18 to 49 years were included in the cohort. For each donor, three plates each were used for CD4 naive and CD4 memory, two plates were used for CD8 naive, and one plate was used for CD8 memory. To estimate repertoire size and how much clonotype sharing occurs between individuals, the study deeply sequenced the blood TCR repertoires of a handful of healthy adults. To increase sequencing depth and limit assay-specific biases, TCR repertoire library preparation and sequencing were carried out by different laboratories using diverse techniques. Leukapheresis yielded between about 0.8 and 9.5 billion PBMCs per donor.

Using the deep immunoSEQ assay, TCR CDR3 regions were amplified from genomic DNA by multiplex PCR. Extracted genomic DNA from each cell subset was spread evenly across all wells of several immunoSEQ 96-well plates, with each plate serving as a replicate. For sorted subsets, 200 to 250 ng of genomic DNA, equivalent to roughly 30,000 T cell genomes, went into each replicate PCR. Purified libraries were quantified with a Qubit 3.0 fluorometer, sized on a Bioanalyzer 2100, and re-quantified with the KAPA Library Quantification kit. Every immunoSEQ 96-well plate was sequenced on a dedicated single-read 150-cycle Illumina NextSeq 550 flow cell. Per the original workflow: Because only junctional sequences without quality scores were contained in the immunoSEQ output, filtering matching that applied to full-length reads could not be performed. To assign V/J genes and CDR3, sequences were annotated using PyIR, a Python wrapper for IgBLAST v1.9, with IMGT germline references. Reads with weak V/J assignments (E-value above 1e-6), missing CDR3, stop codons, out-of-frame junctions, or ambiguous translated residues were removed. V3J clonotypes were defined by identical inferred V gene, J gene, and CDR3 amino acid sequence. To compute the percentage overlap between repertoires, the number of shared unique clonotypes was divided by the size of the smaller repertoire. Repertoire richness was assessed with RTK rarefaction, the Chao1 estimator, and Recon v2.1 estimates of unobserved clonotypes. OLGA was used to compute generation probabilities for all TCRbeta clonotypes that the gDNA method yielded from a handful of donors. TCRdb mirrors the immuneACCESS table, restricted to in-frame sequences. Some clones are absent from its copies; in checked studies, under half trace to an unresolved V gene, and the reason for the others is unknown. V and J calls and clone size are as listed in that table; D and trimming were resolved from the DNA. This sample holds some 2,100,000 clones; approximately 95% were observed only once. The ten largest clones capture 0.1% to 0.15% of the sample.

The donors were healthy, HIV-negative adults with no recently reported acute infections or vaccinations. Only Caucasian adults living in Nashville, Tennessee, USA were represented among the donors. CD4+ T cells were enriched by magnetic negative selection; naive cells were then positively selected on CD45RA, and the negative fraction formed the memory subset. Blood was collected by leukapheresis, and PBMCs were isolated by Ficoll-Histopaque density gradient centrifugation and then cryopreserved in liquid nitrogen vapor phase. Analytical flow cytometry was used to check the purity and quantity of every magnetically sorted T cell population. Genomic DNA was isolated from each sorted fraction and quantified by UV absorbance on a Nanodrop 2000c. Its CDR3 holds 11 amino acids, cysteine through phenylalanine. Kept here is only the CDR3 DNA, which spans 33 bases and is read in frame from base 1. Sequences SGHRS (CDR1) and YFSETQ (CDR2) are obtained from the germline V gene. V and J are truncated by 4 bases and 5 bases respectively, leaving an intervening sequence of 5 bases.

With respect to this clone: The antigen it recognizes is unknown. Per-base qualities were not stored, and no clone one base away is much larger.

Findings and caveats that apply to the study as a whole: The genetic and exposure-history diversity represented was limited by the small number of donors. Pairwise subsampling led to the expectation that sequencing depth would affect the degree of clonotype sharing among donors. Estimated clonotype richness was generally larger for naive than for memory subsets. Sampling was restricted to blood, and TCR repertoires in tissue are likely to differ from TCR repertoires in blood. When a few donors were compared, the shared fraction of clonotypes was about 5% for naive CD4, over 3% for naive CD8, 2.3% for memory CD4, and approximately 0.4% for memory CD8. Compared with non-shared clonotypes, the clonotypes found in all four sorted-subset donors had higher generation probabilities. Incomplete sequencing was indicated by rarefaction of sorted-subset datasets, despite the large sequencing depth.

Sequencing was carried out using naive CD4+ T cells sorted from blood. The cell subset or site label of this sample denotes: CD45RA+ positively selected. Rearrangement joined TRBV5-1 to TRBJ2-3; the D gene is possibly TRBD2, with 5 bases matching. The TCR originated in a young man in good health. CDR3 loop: CASSGGDTQYF. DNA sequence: TGCGCCAGCAGCGGAGGAGATACGCAGTATTTT.